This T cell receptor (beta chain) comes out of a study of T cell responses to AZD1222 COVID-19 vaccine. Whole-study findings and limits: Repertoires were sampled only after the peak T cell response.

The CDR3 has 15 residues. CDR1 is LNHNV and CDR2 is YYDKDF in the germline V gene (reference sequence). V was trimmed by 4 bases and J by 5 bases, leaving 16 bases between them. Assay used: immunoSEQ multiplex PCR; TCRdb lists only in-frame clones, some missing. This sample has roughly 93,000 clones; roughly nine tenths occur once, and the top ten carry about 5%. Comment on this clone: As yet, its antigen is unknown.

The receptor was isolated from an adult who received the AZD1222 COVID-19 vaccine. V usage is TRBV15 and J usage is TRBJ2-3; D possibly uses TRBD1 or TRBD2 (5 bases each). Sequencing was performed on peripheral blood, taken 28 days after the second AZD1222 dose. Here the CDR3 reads CATSTDGTAGDTQYF. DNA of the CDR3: TGTGCCACCAGCACAGACGGGACGGCTGGAGATACGCAGTATTTT.